This T cell receptor (beta chain) was identified during a study of blood T cell repertoires in COVID-19. Sequencing was performed with immunoSEQ multiplex PCR; in TCRdb, only in-frame clones are kept and a portion is missing. Of over 400,000 clones in the sample, roughly 85% are singletons; the top ten hold approximately 2.9%. Looked up from germline, CDR1 is GTSNPN and CDR2 is SVGIG (reference sequence). V shed 0 bases and J 5 bases; nucleotides not matched to a gene: 13. CDR3 length: 17 residues. The specimen was peripheral blood. The chain employs TRBV30 and TRBJ2-1, with TRBD2 matching 7 bases. This TCR came from a human donor in a cohort sampled during active COVID-19. CDR3 in amino acids: CAWSVDPGLVNHNEQFF. The CDR3 nucleotides are TGTGCCTGGAGTGTAGATCCAGGACTAGTAAATCACAATGAGCAGTTCTTC.